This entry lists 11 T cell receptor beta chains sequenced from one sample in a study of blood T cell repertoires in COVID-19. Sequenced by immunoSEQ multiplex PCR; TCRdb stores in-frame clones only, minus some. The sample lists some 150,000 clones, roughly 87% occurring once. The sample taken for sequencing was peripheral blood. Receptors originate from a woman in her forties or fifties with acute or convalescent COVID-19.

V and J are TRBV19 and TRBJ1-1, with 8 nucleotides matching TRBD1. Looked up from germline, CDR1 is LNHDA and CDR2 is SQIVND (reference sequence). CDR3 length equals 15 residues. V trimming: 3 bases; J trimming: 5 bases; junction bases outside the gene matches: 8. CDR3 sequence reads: CASSMFRQGKTEAFF. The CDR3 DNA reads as TGTGCCAGTAGTATGTTTCGACAGGGGAAAACTGAAGCTTTCTTT.

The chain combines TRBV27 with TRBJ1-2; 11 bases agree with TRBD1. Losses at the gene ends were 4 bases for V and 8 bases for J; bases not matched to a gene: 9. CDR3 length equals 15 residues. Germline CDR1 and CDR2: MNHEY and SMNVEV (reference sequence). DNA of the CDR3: TGTGCCAGCAGTTACGGACAGGGGGCTTTATCAGGCTACACCTTC. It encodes CASSYGQGALSGYTF.

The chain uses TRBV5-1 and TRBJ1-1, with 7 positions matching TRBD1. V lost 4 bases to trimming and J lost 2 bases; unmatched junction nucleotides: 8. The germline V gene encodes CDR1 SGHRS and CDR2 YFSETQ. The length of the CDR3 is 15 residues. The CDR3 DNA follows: TGCGCCAGCAGCCGCCAGACAGGGCCTAACACTGAAGCTTTCTTT. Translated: CASSRQTGPNTEAFF.

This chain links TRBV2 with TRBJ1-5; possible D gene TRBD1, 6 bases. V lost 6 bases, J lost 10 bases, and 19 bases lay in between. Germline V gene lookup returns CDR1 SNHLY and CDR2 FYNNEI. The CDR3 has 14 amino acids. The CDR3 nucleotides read TGTGCCAGCAGGCCCGAACAGGGACCTAGACCCCAGCATTTT. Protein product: CASRPEQGPRPQHF.

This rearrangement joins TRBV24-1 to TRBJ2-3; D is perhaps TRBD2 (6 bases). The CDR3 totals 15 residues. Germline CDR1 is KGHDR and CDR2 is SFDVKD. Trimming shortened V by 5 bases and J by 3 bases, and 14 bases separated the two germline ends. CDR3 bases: TGTGCCACCAGTGGGGGGACTTCCCTAACAGATACGCAGTATTTT. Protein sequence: CATSGGTSLTDTQYF.

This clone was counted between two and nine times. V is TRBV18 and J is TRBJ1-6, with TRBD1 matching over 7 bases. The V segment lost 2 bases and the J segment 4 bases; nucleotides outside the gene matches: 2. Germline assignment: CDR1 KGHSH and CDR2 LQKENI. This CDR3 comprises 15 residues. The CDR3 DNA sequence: TGTGCCAGCTCACCAGGGACAGTTTATAATTCACCCCTCCACTTT. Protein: CASSPGTVYNSPLHF.

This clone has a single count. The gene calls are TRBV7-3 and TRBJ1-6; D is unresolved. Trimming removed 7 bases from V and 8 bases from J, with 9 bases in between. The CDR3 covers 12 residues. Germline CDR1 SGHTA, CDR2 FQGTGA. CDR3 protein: CASTEVYSPLHF. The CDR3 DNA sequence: TGTGCCAGCACCGAGGTCTATTCACCCCTCCACTTT.

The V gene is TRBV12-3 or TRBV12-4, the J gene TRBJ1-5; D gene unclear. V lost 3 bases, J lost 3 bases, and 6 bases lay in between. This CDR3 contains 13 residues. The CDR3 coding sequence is TGTGCCAGCAGTTTCAATCCCAATCAGCCCCAGCATTTT. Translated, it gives CASSFNPNQPQHF.

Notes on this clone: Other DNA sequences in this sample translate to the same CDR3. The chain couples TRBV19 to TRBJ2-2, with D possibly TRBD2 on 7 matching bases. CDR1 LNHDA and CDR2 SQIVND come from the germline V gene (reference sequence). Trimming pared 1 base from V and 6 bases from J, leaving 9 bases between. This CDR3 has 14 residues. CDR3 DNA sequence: TGTGCCAGTAGTATAGGAGGGGGGGCCGGGGAGCTGTTTTTT. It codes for CASSIGGGAGELFF.

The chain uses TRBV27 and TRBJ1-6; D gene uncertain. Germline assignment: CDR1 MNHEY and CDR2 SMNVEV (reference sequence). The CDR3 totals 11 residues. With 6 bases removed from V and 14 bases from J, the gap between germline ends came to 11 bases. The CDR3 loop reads CASSAGITLHF. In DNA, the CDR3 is TGTGCCAGCAGCGCAGGAATTACCCTCCACTTT.

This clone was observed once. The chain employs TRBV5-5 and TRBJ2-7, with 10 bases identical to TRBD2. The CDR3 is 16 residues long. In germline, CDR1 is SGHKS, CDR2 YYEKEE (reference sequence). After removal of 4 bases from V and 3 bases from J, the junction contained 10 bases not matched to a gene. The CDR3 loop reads CASSQGLANTLYEQYF. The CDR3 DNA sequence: TGTGCCAGCAGCCAGGGACTAGCGAATACCCTCTACGAGCAGTACTTC.